Here is one TCR beta chain with its context. Its cognate antigen has yet to be identified. There are no base qualities to consult, and no much larger clone falls within one base. The data were taken from a study of blood T cell repertoires in COVID-19 (dated by TCRdb to between 2020 and 2021). Concerning the study at large: Samples from collaborators originated in the United States, Italy and Spain and spanned both the acute and convalescent phases of COVID-19. The material from the prospective study consisted of cDNA or gDNA derived from T cells, B-cell-depleted T cells, or PBMCs. The dataset comprised deeply sampled blood TCRbeta repertoires from subjects exposed to, actively infected with, or recovered from COVID-19. A freely available public database, intended as a resource for researchers studying the immune response to SARS-CoV-2, is where the repertoires were released. The samples were drawn from two sources: the first 160 participants of the ongoing ImmuneRACE study, and 1,200 or so subjects contributed by 6 global collaborators. A de-identified subject ID, COVID-19 status, age in years and sex were almost always included in the sample metadata. HLA class I and class II types, where available, came from metadata supplied by the sample provider rather than from assay-based typing. Summary of the overall study and its limitations: How much clinical and demographic metadata was included differed by source and by participant, and the metadata was provided uncurated.

Sequences SGDLS (CDR1) and YYNGEE (CDR2) are obtained from the germline V gene. Relative to germline, V is missing 4 bases and J is missing 1 base, with 6 bases of the junction outside any gene match. Including cysteine and phenylalanine, the CDR3 has 17 amino acids. Just CDR3 DNA is preserved here, 51 bases in frame from base 1. Whole blood was collected in K2EDTA tubes by collaborating institutions according to the institutions' own protocols. For TCRbeta analysis, collaborators shipped samples as frozen whole blood, isolated PBMCs, or DNA extracted from either of those sample types. TCRbeta CDR3 regions were amplified from genomic DNA by means of the immunoSEQ Assay, a bias-controlled multiplex PCR. The original methods were these. Nucleated cell counts per sample were estimated from amplification of reference gene primers within the assay. Sequence reads were collapsed and filtered to measure the absolute abundance of every unique TCRbeta CDR3 rearrangement. For each sample, productive Simpson clonality was calculated as the square root of Simpson's diversity index across productive rearrangements. Drawn from immuneACCESS, this table holds only the in-frame rearrangements with V and J called that TCRdb kept. Clones are partly lost; checked studies trace under half to an unresolved V gene and leave the rest unexplained. That table gives V, J and clone size, and the DNA gave D and trimming. The sample has about 66,000 clones on record, approximately 90% of them singletons. The top ten constitute 7.3% of the sample.

The source is a human donor in a cohort sampled during active COVID-19. Recombination connected TRBV9 to TRBJ2-2, with 11 bases in between that match TRBD2. The material sequenced was peripheral blood. The DNA sequence reads TGTGCCAGCAGCCCGGGGACTAGCGGAGTGAACACCGGGGAGCTGTTTTTT. The translation is CASSPGTSGVNTGELFF.